The 18 T cell receptor beta chains listed next were all sequenced from one sample in a study of T cells in localized non-small cell lung cancer. Sequencing was performed with immunoSEQ multiplex PCR; in TCRdb, only in-frame clones are kept and a portion is missing. The sample consists of approximately 72,000 clones, 84% of them appearing once. Sequenced material: peripheral blood, taken before any cancer treatment. These receptors originate from a female donor over 55 with stage I lung adenocarcinoma.

This chain joins TRBV19 and TRBJ1-2; a weak D match, TRBD1 (5 bases). The CDR3 has 12 amino acids. V lost 4 bases, J lost 3 bases, and 6 bases lay in between. Looked up from germline, CDR1 is LNHDA and CDR2 is SQIVND (reference sequence). For the CDR3, the DNA is TGTGCCAGTAGTACGGGGGACTATGGCTACACCTTC. Translating gives CASSTGDYGYTF.

V and J are TRBV23-1 and TRBJ2-5, with D unresolved. TRBV23-1 is recorded as an ORF, its role being uncertain. V lost 0 bases and J lost 3, with 14 bases in between. The CDR3 totals 16 residues. Written as DNA, the CDR3 is TGCGCCAGCAGTCAATCCCTGACTTACACAAAAGAGACCCAGTACTTC. Protein: CASSQSLTYTKETQYF.

J is TRBJ1-1 and V is TRBV6-6; tentative D call: TRBD1 (5 bases). CDR1 MNHNY and CDR2 SVGAGI come from the germline V gene (reference sequence). The CDR3 is 15 residues long. V was shortened by 5 bases and J by 8 bases, with 21 bases between the two germline ends. The chain's CDR3 is CASSRGGEGSREAFF. The CDR3 DNA follows: TGTGCCAGCAGTAGGGGCGGGGAGGGGAGCCGCGAAGCTTTCTTT.

On this clone: Other DNA sequences in the same sample also yield this CDR3. The J gene is TRBJ2-7, the V gene TRBV4-1; D gene ambiguous. V gave up 0 bases and J gave up 7 bases, with 10 bases separating them. CDR1 and CDR2 from the germline V gene are MGHRA and YSYEKL. The CDR3 loop spans 13 amino acids. The CDR3 nucleotides are TGCGCCAGCAGCCAAGATCTCATGGGTGAGCAGTACTTC. Protein sequence: CASSQDLMGEQYF.

The V call is TRBV5-4, the J call TRBJ1-2; a weak D match, TRBD1 (5 bases). Germline V gene data show CDR1 as SGHNT and CDR2 as YYREEE (reference sequence). Trimming removed 4 bases from V and 6 bases from J, with 16 bases in between. The CDR3 consists of 14 residues. CDR3 nucleotides: TGTGCCAGCAGCATCGGGGGGAGGTCAGATGGCTACACCTTC. Protein product: CASSIGGRSDGYTF.

V gene TRBV5-1 combines with J gene TRBJ1-6; D unclear. The CDR3 has 13 residues. Germline values: CDR1 SGHRS, CDR2 YFSETQ. V lost 0 bases, J lost 8 bases, and 6 bases lay in between. This CDR3 is CASSLVGDSPLHF. DNA for the CDR3: TGCGCCAGCAGCTTGGTTGGGGATTCACCCCTCCACTTT.

The chain has TRBV18 and TRBJ1-1; TRBD1 matches 7 bases. In germline, CDR1 is KGHSH, CDR2 LQKENI. V gave up 3 bases and J gave up 5 bases; unmatched junction bases: 6. CDR3 size: 14 residues. The CDR3 DNA reads as TGTGCCAGCTCACCTAACAGGGGCAATACTGAAGCTTTCTTT. Amino acids: CASSPNRGNTEAFF.

This chain joins TRBV19 and TRBJ1-2; D might be TRBD1 (5 bases). The V end was cut by 8 bases, the J end by 7 bases, with 23 bases between. Germline lookup yields CDR1 LNHDA and CDR2 SQIVND (reference sequence). The CDR3 is 15 residues long. CDR3 region: CASRTTGQPGGGYTF. The CDR3 coding sequence is TGTGCCAGTCGTACTACGGGGCAGCCGGGCGGTGGCTACACCTTC.

The J gene is TRBJ1-2, the V gene TRBV25-1, with D perhaps matching TRBD1 (6 bases). The V gene's germline CDR1 is MGHDK and CDR2 SYGVNS. Trimming left V 3 bases short and J 6 bases short, with 14 bases between. This CDR3 region has 14 residues. In nucleotides, the CDR3 is TGTGCCAGCAGTGATAGGGGGGGATCGGATGGCTACACCTTC. Its protein is CASSDRGGSDGYTF.

The rearrangement joins TRBV18 to TRBJ2-5, with TRBD2 matching over 9 bases. CDR1 and CDR2 from the germline V gene are KGHSH and LQKENI. CDR3 length: 16 residues. V trimming: 8 bases; J trimming: 4 bases; junction bases outside the gene matches: 14. In DNA, the CDR3 is TGTGCCAGCCTTGGGGGGCTAGCGGGACTCGGAGAGACCCAGTACTTC. Translated: CASLGGLAGLGETQYF.

This rearrangement joins TRBV18 to TRBJ2-5; 8 nucleotides line up with TRBD2. Germline CDR1 is KGHSH and CDR2 is LQKENI. This CDR3 spans 19 amino acids. V dropped 1 base and J dropped 2; count of bases not matched to a gene: 15. CDR3 protein: CASSPLPPGGRREQETQYF. The CDR3 DNA follows: TGTGCCAGCTCACCACTCCCGCCGGGGGGGAGACGGGAACAAGAGACCCAGTACTTC.

The table lists this clone with a count of one. The V gene is TRBV5-4, the J gene TRBJ2-1; 8 positions agree with TRBD2. V lost 3 bases and J lost 8; bases outside the gene matches: 10. Germline loops: CDR1 SGHNT, CDR2 YYREEE (reference sequence). This CDR3 comprises 15 residues. CDR3 loop: CASSSRLAGLDEQFF. The CDR3 DNA follows: TGTGCCAGCAGCTCACGATTAGCGGGACTGGATGAGCAGTTCTTC.

This clone was seen just once. This CDR3 is CASSLVVGSYEQYF. The CDR3, as DNA: TGTGCCAGCAGCTTGGTGGTGGGGTCCTACGAGCAGTACTTC. This rearrangement joins TRBV5-6 to TRBJ2-7; no definite D call. Germline values: CDR1 SGHDT, CDR2 YYEEEE. V lost 0 bases, J lost 1 base, and 8 bases lay in between. This CDR3 is 14 amino acids long.

The V and J genes are TRBV7-2 and TRBJ1-1; weak D call: TRBD1 (6 bases). The CDR3 runs 15 residues. Germline loops: CDR1 SGHTA, CDR2 FQGNSA. V lost 4 bases, J lost 4 bases, and 16 bases lay in between. Here the CDR3 DNA reads TGTGCCAGCAGCTCCCGCGGGGGCCAGGGCACTGAAGCTTTCTTT. It codes for CASSSRGGQGTEAFF.

The rearrangement uses TRBV29-1 and TRBJ1-1; TRBD1 agrees at 10 bases. Germline V gene data show CDR1 as SQVTM and CDR2 as ANQGSEA. The CDR3 runs to 13 residues. J lost 2 bases, V lost 7 bases, and 4 bases had no gene match. This chain's CDR3 is CSAGDRGNTEAFF. CDR3 nucleotide sequence: TGCAGCGCTGGGGACAGGGGAAACACTGAAGCTTTCTTT.

The CDR3 here is CASSLGLSSGEQYF. DNA for the CDR3: TGTGCCAGCAGCTTGGGACTAAGCTCGGGCGAGCAGTACTTC. The chain links TRBV5-4 to TRBJ2-7, with a possible D match to TRBD2 (5 bases). Germline CDR1 SGHNT, CDR2 YYREEE (reference sequence). V lost 0 bases, J lost 6 bases, and 13 bases lay in between. CDR3 length: 14 amino acids.

The chain combines TRBV4-1 with TRBJ2-7; 9 bases are a match to TRBD2. CDR1 and CDR2 (germline): MGHRA, YSYEKL. J lost 3 bases, V lost 4 bases, and 13 bases had no gene match. CDR3 length equals 17 residues. CDR3 sequence reads: CASSRSGGRAGFYEQYF. DNA for the CDR3: TGCGCCAGCAGCCGATCGGGCGGGAGGGCCGGATTCTACGAGCAGTACTTC.

This clone was observed a few times. CDR3 bases: TGTGCCAGCTCACCACCAGGTGGTTCCGAGCAGTACTTC. Amino acids: CASSPPGGSEQYF. This chain links TRBV18 with TRBJ2-7; D gene ambiguous. CDR3 size: 13 residues. The V and J ends lost 0 bases and 6 bases respectively, with 9 bases between them. Germline lookup yields CDR1 KGHSH and CDR2 LQKENI.